The rows below give T cell receptor beta chains drawn from one sample of a study of T cell repertoires in cytomegalovirus infection. Their antigens are not known. TCRdb passed the reads through MiXCR, listing each CDR3 protein once. The data show around 540,000 distinct CDR3 sequences, 33% seen once. Sample: cultured PBMCs, taken from culture after CMV antigen stimulation. All receptors come from a human donor in good health (CMV status not recorded). Some clones in this sample may be carry-over from other donors' samples. The CDR3 runs from the conserved cysteine through the conserved F or W. A D gene is named only where the DNA matches it firmly. The listing skips clone size in some rows; elsewhere it reads once, few, many or a size class.

TRBV11-1	16	-	-	TRBJ1-2	TGTGCCAGCAGCTTAACGGGGCAGGCGGTAAACTATGGCTACACCTTC	CASSLTGQAVNYGYTF
TRBV29-1	13	-	-	TRBJ2-4	TGCAGCGCCTCGGACGGAAACAAAAACATTCAGTACTTC	CSASDGNKNIQYF
TRBV3-1	14	-	-	TRBJ2-1	TGTGCCAGCAGCCAAAAGCGGACCTTCAATGAGCAGTTCTTC	CASSQKRTFNEQFF
TRBV19	13	-	-	TRBJ1-2	TGTGCCAGTAGACCGCAGGGGAAGTTTGGCTACACCTTC	CASRPQGKFGYTF
TRBV15	15	-	-	TRBJ2-7	TGTGCCACCAGCAGAGAAACCGCCTCTTCCTACGAGCAGTACTTC	CATSRETASSYEQYF
TRBV20-1	10	-	-	TRBJ2-1	TGCAGTGCTAGAGACTATGAGCAGTTCTTC	CSARDYEQFF
TRBV7-9	14	-	-	TRBJ1-1	TGTGCCAGCAGCCCAACACCCGGGGTCACTGAAGCTTTCTTT	CASSPTPGVTEAFF
TRBV28	14	TRBD2	-	TRBJ2-1	TGTGCCAGCAGTTTAGCGGGAGGGCTTAATGAGCAGTTCTTC	CASSLAGGLNEQFF
TRBV15	13	-	-	TRBJ1-4	TGTGCCACCAGCAGAGATGAAGGCTGGAAACTGTTTTTT	CATSRDEGWKLFF
TRBV12-3/TRBV12-4	15	-	-	TRBJ1-2	TGTGCCAGCAAACAGGGAAGGAGGAGTGACTATGGCTACACCTTC	CASKQGRRSDYGYTF
TRBV4-3	14	-	-	TRBJ1-2	TGCGCCAGCAGCCAAGACCAGGGCCAAGGGAGCTACACCTTC	CASSQDQGQGSYTF
TRBV7-2	15	TRBD2	many	TRBJ2-3	TGTGCCAGCAGCTTTATAGCGGGAGGCACAGATACGCAGTATTTT	CASSFIAGGTDTQYF
TRBV19	13	-	few	TRBJ2-2	TGTGCCAGTAGTATCAAAGGTCCGGGGGAGCTGTTTTTT	CASSIKGPGELFF
TRBV7-2	14	-	many	TRBJ2-7	TGTGCCAGCAGCTTGGGCGGGAACTCCTACGAGCAGTACTTC	CASSLGGNSYEQYF
TRBV19	15	-	-	TRBJ1-6	TGTGCCAGTAGTAAAATGGAGGGGGTCGGTTCACCCCTCCACTTT	CASSKMEGVGSPLHF
TRBV29-1	16	-	few	TRBJ2-5	TGCAGCGTTGAAGATCCCGACCTAAGTGTGGGGGAGACCCAGTACTTC	CSVEDPDLSVGETQYF
TRBV11-3	13	-	few	TRBJ2-1	TGTGCCAGCAGCCCCGCAGGGACGGATGAGCAGTTCTTC	CASSPAGTDEQFF
TRBV7-2	12	-	few	TRBJ1-2	TGTGCCAGCAGCGCAACCCGGGAAGGCTACACCTTC	CASSATREGYTF
TRBV25-1	17	TRBD1	few	TRBJ1-2	TGTGCCAGCAGTCATGCGGCGGGACAGGGGATAGGCGGCGGCTACACCTTC	CASSHAAGQGIGGGYTF
TRBV7-9	14	TRBD1	-	TRBJ1-4	TGTGCCAGCAGGGGACAGGGGAACTATGAAAAACTGTTTTTT	CASRGQGNYEKLFF
TRBV11-1	16	TRBD2	few	TRBJ2-1	TGTGCCAGCAGTCGTAGCGGGAGGAGCGCCTACAATGAGCAGTTCTTC	CASSRSGRSAYNEQFF
TRBV19	12	-	-	TRBJ2-5	TGTGCCAGTAGTGAAAAGGGGGAGACCCAGCACTTC	CASSEKGETQHF
TRBV12-3/TRBV12-4	14	-	many	TRBJ1-1	TGTGCCAGCTATCCCGGACAGTATAACACTGAAGCTTTCTTT	CASYPGQYNTEAFF
TRBV7-2	15	TRBD2	few	TRBJ2-3	TGTGCCAGCAGCTGGGGACTAGCATCCCCAGATACGCAGTATTTT	CASSWGLASPDTQYF
TRBV28	15	TRBD1	few	TRBJ1-5	TGTGCCAGCACTACCCGGGACAGCGGAAATCAGCCCCAGCATTTT	CASTTRDSGNQPQHF
TRBV7-2	13	-	-	TRBJ2-7	TGTGCCAGCAGCCCACGGAACGTCTACGAGCAGTACTTC	CASSPRNVYEQYF
TRBV6-1	14	-	-	TRBJ1-5	TGTGCCAGCAGTGAAGCCAGGGGATTTGGGCCCCAGCATTTT	CASSEARGFGPQHF
TRBV7-6	15	TRBD1	few	TRBJ2-2	TGTGCCAGCAGCTTGTCGGGACAGGGTTTCGGGGAGCTGTTTTTT	CASSLSGQGFGELFF
TRBV2	13	-	few	TRBJ2-2	TGTGCCAGCAGTGAACCGAACACCGGGGAGCTGTTTTTT	CASSEPNTGELFF
TRBV19	14	-	once	TRBJ2-7	TGTGCCAGTCGGGTAGCCGGAAGCTCCTACGAGCAGTACTTC	CASRVAGSSYEQYF
TRBV10-3	17	TRBD1	-	TRBJ2-6	TGTGCCATTTCTCCGGGACAGGGGTTCTCTGGGGCCAACGTCCTGACTTTC	CAISPGQGFSGANVLTF
TRBV7-2	15	TRBD2	-	TRBJ2-7	TGTGCCAGCAGCACGGGACTAGCGGGAAGCGACGAGCAGTACTTC	CASSTGLAGSDEQYF